The clone carrying this T cell receptor beta chain was counted only a few times. These data are taken from a study of regulatory T cells in long-lasting Graves disease. This CDR3 contains 14 residues. Unmatched junction bases numbered 5, after V lost 2 bases and J lost 7 bases. Germline V CDR1 and CDR2: SGHDT, YYEEEE. HTBI primers from iRepertoire and Arm-PCR of CDR3 regions yielded the TCR beta libraries. One entry per CDR3 protein, called by TCRdb with MiXCR from the multiplex PCR reads. In the table there are some 400,000 distinct CDR3 sequences, 15% of which are singletons. As for time point: newly diagnosed GD, antithyroid drugs for less than 3 months. The TCR library was made from RNA extracted from PBMCs. These sequences were also reported in another study, on T cells in Graves' hyperthyroidism and ophthalmopathy. That paper states: Hyperthyroidism, newly diagnosed and lasting under 2 months, affected patients aged 18 to 65. The HTBI primer set served for first-round RT-PCR of the TCR CDR3. Blood also held most thyroid clonotypes expanded beyond 0.001.

This sequence originates from a woman in her twenties or thirties with Graves disease. The input for sequencing was peripheral blood mononuclear cells (PBMCs), taken at new diagnosis, from a patient treated with antithyroid drugs. The J gene is TRBJ2-7, the V gene TRBV5-6; TRBD1 matches at 11 bases. The CDR3 is CASSFGQGAPEQYF. The CDR3 DNA reads as TGTGCCAGCAGCTTTGGACAGGGGGCGCCTGAGCAGTACTTC.